Here is one T cell receptor beta chain with its context. Its antigen specificity is not known. At one end the junction does not follow the germline gene, possibly because of a read error. Ophthalmopathy patients had moderately to severely active disease, with a Clinical Activity Score of 3 or more, a NOSPECS grade of 4 or more, and a disease duration of less than 3 months. Patients with uncontrolled infections, other autoimmune diseases, pregnancy or lactation were excluded. Diagnoses relied on clinical symptoms, serum thyroxine and TRAb, thyroid ultrasound and orbital computed tomography. PBMCs were isolated from 10 ml of fresh peripheral blood by Ficoll-Paque density gradient centrifugation. Total RNA was extracted with Trizol reagent, and quality was checked on an Agilent 2100 Bioanalyzer. This sample stems from a study of T cells in Graves' hyperthyroidism and ophthalmopathy (dated by TCRdb to between 2017 and 2020). Regarding the complete study: Peripheral blood was collected at initial diagnosis, before any treatment. Thyroid tissue and blood T-cell repertoires from more than 5 Graves' hyperthyroidism patients were also compared in the study. To identify TCR V-J signatures that set the groups apart, the researchers used a discovery cohort of about a hundred patients, made up of under 50 with Graves' ophthalmopathy and about 60 with stable Graves' hyperthyroidism. After sampling, hyperthyroidism patients received methimazole starting at 30 mg daily, and ophthalmopathy patients received high-dose intravenous methylprednisolone. An independent validation cohort of around 20 hyperthyroidism patients and over 15 patients who later progressed to ophthalmopathy tested prospective prediction of ophthalmopathy. The 85 to 100 discovery patients were randomly split 7:3 into training and test sets. According to the paper, TCR Vbeta CDR3 sequencing was carried out on 135 peripheral blood samples, which came from 40 to 45 ophthalmopathy, roughly 75 hyperthyroidism and about 17 progressor patients.

The germline V gene supplies CDR1 SNHLY and CDR2 FYNNEI. From the cysteine up to the phenylalanine, the CDR3 has a length of 11 residues. Only CDR3 DNA remains: 33 bases, in frame from the first base. Points the paper makes about the study in general: Most expanded thyroid clonotypes (frequency above 0.001) were also found in blood, which suggests that blood repertoires may mirror thyroid immune responses. Sample size was not statistically predetermined, and investigators were not blinded to group allocation. In cross-validation, a model built on a 13 V-J signature told ophthalmopathy apart from stable hyperthyroidism with 87.88% sensitivity and about 81% specificity, and in testing the same model reached 80%/75%. During validation, the model predicted progression to ophthalmopathy a median of roughly 7.1 months ahead of onset, with more than 60% sensitivity and almost 75% specificity.

Amplification of TCR beta CDR3 regions was carried out from RNA transcripts. For the first round of RT-PCR on the TCR CDR3, the HTBI primer set was used together with the Qiagen OneStep RT-PCR kit. Libraries were constructed in a second round of multiplex PCR, after which size selection and purification were carried out. Paired-end sequencing of the libraries was performed with 100 bp reads on an Illumina HiSeq2000. As for how the authors treated the data: SOAPnuke was used to process the raw data, with reads discarded if the reads contained adapters or uncalled bases, had a mean Phred below 15, or lacked an exact constant-primer or identifier match. COPE v1.2.5 was used to merge the high-quality paired reads, and each unique nucleotide sequence was defined as a clonotype. Clonotypes were aligned to IMGT TRBV, TRBD and TRBJ reference segments using MiTCR v1.1. The analysis included only V-J combinations with a frequency above 0.0001, which together covered around 99% of the repertoires. A TCS score was defined as the ratio between F50 (clonal expansion) and ExV (chaos), using BLOSUM62-based TCRdist between CDR3 peptides within each V-J. Welch's t-statistics and random forest reduced around 520 V-J features to 13, which were used in a naive Bayes classifier (R e1071). Through fastp at Q25 and MiXCR, TCRdb rebuilt clones from the public reads, retaining in-frame beta chains. Each CDR3 protein appears once, grouped with its most common genes and DNA. It is TCRdb's table, rather than the study itself, that gives the V and J calls and clone size. The sample table holds roughly 550,000 distinct CDR3 sequences, of which 15% to 20% were seen once. The top ten clonotypes cover about 31% of the sample.

This sequence uses TRBV2 and TRBJ1-3; there is no confident call for the D gene. This TCR derives from a woman younger than 45 with Graves' ophthalmopathy. Sequencing was done on a sample of blood. The DNA sequence is given as TGTGCCAGCAAAAAGGGAAACACCACATATTTT. Its translation is CASKKGNTTYF.